One and the same sample provided the 23 T cell receptor beta chains below, sequenced in a study of CD8 T cells in ankylosing spondylitis. MiXCR, run by TCRdb on the 5' RACE reads, gives a single entry per CDR3 protein. The table shows roughly 46,000 distinct CDR3 sequences, with 3% to 4% occurring only once. The sample comprised blood, either unsorted or a sorted T cell fraction (not recorded which). These receptors were taken from a female donor with ankylosing spondylitis or in good health (not recorded which).

This clonotype came up many times. V gene TRBV9 combines with J gene TRBJ2-3, with TRBD2 identical over 9 bases. There are 15 residues in the CDR3. The junction had 5 bases not matched to a gene; V was cut back by 4 bases and J by 2 bases. CDR1 SGDLS and CDR2 YYNGEE come from the germline V gene. The CDR3 nucleotides are TGTGCCAGCAGCCATAGCGGGGGATCCACAGATACGCAGTATTTT. Translation: CASSHSGGSTDTQYF.

This clonotype was recorded many times. This sequence joins TRBV9 and TRBJ2-3; D unclear. With 4 bases removed from V and 4 bases from J, the gap between germline ends came to 13 bases. The V gene's germline CDR1 is SGDLS and CDR2 YYNGEE. The CDR3 is 14 amino acids. CDR3 loop: CASSTRRLPDTQYF. The DNA for the CDR3 is TGTGCCAGCAGCACTCGGCGCCTCCCAGATACGCAGTATTTT.

The chain uses TRBV9 and TRBJ2-2; no definite D call. The V end was cut by 3 bases, the J end by 2 bases, with 5 bases between. From germline, CDR1 is SGDLS and CDR2 YYNGEE. This CDR3 is 13 amino acids long. The CDR3 spells CASSARNTGELFF. As DNA, the CDR3 is TGTGCCAGCAGCGCCAGAAACACCGGGGAGCTGTTTTTT.

This clonotype was seen at least ten times. V and J are TRBV9 and TRBJ2-5; 9 bases map to TRBD1. Germline assignment: CDR1 SGDLS and CDR2 YYNGEE. The junction had 10 bases not matched to a gene; V was cut back by 4 bases and J by 3 bases. The CDR3 has 16 amino acids. The DNA of the CDR3 is TGTGCCAGCAGCCTCCGGACAGGGGCGGGGGAAGAGACCCAGTACTTC. It is translated as CASSLRTGAGEETQYF.

The chain couples TRBV9 to TRBJ2-1, with 9 positions matching TRBD2. The CDR3 spans 16 residues. The germline V gene has CDR1 SGDLS and CDR2 YYNGEE. V shed 0 bases and J 5 bases; nucleotides not matched to a gene: 6. The CDR3: CASSVELAGRNNEQFF. The CDR3 DNA reads TGTGCCAGCAGCGTAGAACTAGCGGGCCGAAACAATGAGCAGTTCTTC.

This clonotype showed up many times. V usage is TRBV9 and J usage is TRBJ2-2; D not certain. This CDR3 comprises 14 residues. V was clipped by 3 bases and J by 0 bases, with 6 bases between them. CDR1 is SGDLS, CDR2 YYNGEE, per germline. The CDR3 sequence is CASSASSNTGELFF. CDR3 sequence (DNA): TGTGCCAGCAGCGCCTCATCGAACACCGGGGAGCTGTTTTTT.

This clonotype was counted ten times or more. The chain joins TRBV9 to TRBJ2-7; perhaps TRBD1 as D (6 bases). Trimming removed 1 base at V and 0 bases at J, with 8 bases between. This CDR3 spans 14 amino acids. Looked up from germline, CDR1 is SGDLS and CDR2 is YYNGEE. This CDR3 is CASSVQGISYEQYF. Written as DNA, the CDR3 is TGTGCCAGCAGCGTACAGGGGATCTCCTACGAGCAGTACTTC.

This clonotype has ten or more counts. The V gene is TRBV20-1, the J gene TRBJ1-1; D is undetermined. The CDR3 is 16 residues long. Germline-derived CDR1 and CDR2 are DFQATT and SNEGSKA (reference sequence). Between the trimmed V and J ends, which lost 1 base and 2 bases, there was a span of 17 bases. The CDR3 coding sequence is TGCAGTGCTAGAGTTGTAGGCAGCCCGATTAACACTGAAGCTTTCTTT. Protein product: CSARVVGSPINTEAFF.

The sample holds many counts of this clonotype. The gene calls are TRBV9 and TRBJ2-1; D is undetermined. Per the germline V gene, CDR1 is SGDLS and CDR2 is YYNGEE. Trimming stripped 0 bases from V and 0 bases from J, with 10 bases between. The length of the CDR3 is 16 residues. CDR3 sequence: CASSVELEGSYNEQFF. The CDR3 DNA follows: TGTGCCAGCAGCGTAGAGTTGGAAGGCTCCTACAATGAGCAGTTCTTC.

This clonotype qualifies as medium-sized. The J gene is TRBJ1-4, the V gene TRBV9; D may be TRBD1 (5 bases). CDR1 and CDR2 (germline): SGDLS, YYNGEE. The CDR3 runs to 14 residues. V was shortened by 3 bases and J by 4 bases, with 10 bases between the two germline ends. CDR3 protein: CASSGGTDNEKLFF. The CDR3 region has the DNA TGTGCCAGCAGCGGCGGGACCGATAATGAAAAACTGTTTTTT.

The sample holds many counts of this clonotype. This CDR3 reads CASSVGLAGGAGELFF. DNA for the CDR3: TGTGCCAGCAGCGTAGGGCTAGCGGGGGGCGCCGGGGAGCTGTTTTTT. This sequence joins TRBV9 and TRBJ2-2; 11 positions agree with TRBD2. The V and J ends lost 0 bases and 6 bases, in that order; junction bases with no gene match: 4. Germline lookup yields CDR1 SGDLS and CDR2 YYNGEE. The CDR3 contains 16 residues.

This clonotype was counted ten times or more. V usage is TRBV9 and J usage is TRBJ2-4; D is perhaps TRBD1 (6 bases). The length of the CDR3 is 14 residues. Trimming shortened V by 0 bases and J by 8 bases, and 12 bases separated the two germline ends. In germline, CDR1 is SGDLS, CDR2 YYNGEE. CDR3 nucleotide sequence: TGTGCCAGCAGCGTAGGCAGGAACAGGGACATTCAGTACTTC. Residues: CASSVGRNRDIQYF.

The table lists this clonotype with many counts. This chain joins TRBV9 and TRBJ1-2, with D hard to call. V lost 3 bases and J lost 3, with 12 bases in between. Germline CDR1 reads SGDLS; CDR2 reads YYNGEE. The CDR3 runs 14 residues. The CDR3 protein is CASSAGGWDYGYTF. CDR3 nucleotides: TGTGCCAGCAGCGCCGGCGGTTGGGACTATGGCTACACCTTC.

This clonotype was observed many times. This rearrangement joins TRBV9 to TRBJ2-3; D ambiguous. Germline V gene sequence: CDR1 SGDLS, CDR2 YYNGEE. The V end lost 4 bases, the J end lost 2 bases, and 5 bases lay between the germline ends. The CDR3 extends over 12 amino acids. CDR3 amino acids: CASSSHTDTQYF. Written as DNA, the CDR3 is TGTGCCAGCAGCTCCCACACAGATACGCAGTATTTT. Based on the CDR3 plus reference TRBV9 and TRBJ2-3, the full variable domain is DSGVTQTPKHLITATGQRVTLRCSPRSGDLSVYWYQQSLDQGLQFLIQYYNGEERAKGNILERFSAQQFPDLHSELNLSSLELGDSALYFCASSSHTDTQYFGPGTRLTVL.

In its sample, this clonotype ranks as medium-sized. The chain carries TRBV9 and TRBJ2-4, with TRBD2 as a possible D gene (5 bases). Germline CDR1 and CDR2: SGDLS and YYNGEE. The CDR3 contains 13 residues. The V end was cut by 0 bases, the J end by 7 bases, with 8 bases between. The CDR3 nucleotides read TGTGCCAGCAGCGTAGGGTCGGGGAACATTCAGTACTTC. Protein product: CASSVGSGNIQYF.

Ten or more counts support this clonotype. The V and J genes are TRBV9 and TRBJ2-2; D remains ambiguous. The CDR3 runs 15 residues. Germline loops: CDR1 SGDLS, CDR2 YYNGEE. Trimming took off 2 bases at V and 0 bases at J, with 8 bases between the two ends. Written as DNA, the CDR3 is TGTGCCAGCAGCGTTTGGCGGACGAACACCGGGGAGCTGTTTTTT. Its translation is CASSVWRTNTGELFF.

This clonotype occurred many times. The rearrangement links TRBV9 to TRBJ2-1; D is perhaps TRBD1 (5 bases). The CDR3 is 14 residues long. Germline V lookup: CDR1 SGDLS, CDR2 YYNGEE. Trimming left V 7 bases short and J 6 bases short, with 17 bases between. For the CDR3, the DNA is TGTGCCAGCTGTGACAGTCCTTGGTGCAATGAGCAGTTCTTC. Translation: CASCDSPWCNEQFF.

This clonotype occurred many times. This rearrangement joins TRBV9 to TRBJ1-2; TRBD1 is a possible D gene (6 bases). V lost 0 bases and J 2 bases, leaving 14 bases between the germline ends. This CDR3 comprises 16 residues. Looked up from germline, CDR1 is SGDLS and CDR2 is YYNGEE. The chain's CDR3 is CASSVVRTDRNYGYTF. The CDR3, as DNA: TGTGCCAGCAGCGTAGTCAGGACAGACCGAAACTATGGCTACACCTTC.

This clonotype was detected only a few times. The J gene is TRBJ2-3, the V gene TRBV9, with 8 bases matching TRBD1. From germline, CDR1 is SGDLS and CDR2 YYNGEE. V lost 1 base and J lost 2; bases outside the gene matches: 9. The CDR3 runs 17 residues. CDR3 sequence reads: CASSVFPGQASTDTQYF. DNA for the CDR3: TGTGCCAGCAGCGTATTTCCGGGACAGGCTTCCACAGATACGCAGTATTTT. The variable domain in full, completed from reference TRBV9 and TRBJ2-3, reads DSGVTQTPKHLITATGQRVTLRCSPRSGDLSVYWYQQSLDQGLQFLIQYYNGEERAKGNILERFSAQQFPDLHSELNLSSLELGDSALYFCASSVFPGQASTDTQYFGPGTRLTVL.

Ten or more counts support this clonotype. The rearrangement joins TRBV9 to TRBJ1-2, with D uncertain. The V end was cut by 1 base, the J end by 3 bases, with 7 bases between. This CDR3 has 13 amino acids. Germline CDR1 is SGDLS and CDR2 is YYNGEE. CDR3 in DNA: TGTGCCAGCAGCGTATACGGGGACTATGGCTACACCTTC. Translating it yields CASSVYGDYGYTF.

This clonotype was recorded at least ten times. The DNA of the CDR3 is TGTGCCAGCAGCGTAGGCCGGCTCACAGATACGCAGTATTTT. Translation: CASSVGRLTDTQYF. The rearrangement uses TRBV9 and TRBJ2-3, with no clear D. Germline assignment: CDR1 SGDLS and CDR2 YYNGEE. The CDR3 has 14 amino acids. The V end was cut by 0 bases, the J end by 2 bases, with 7 bases between.

With respect to this clonotype: Germline is not matched at one junction end, which may reflect a read error. V usage is TRBV9 and J usage is TRBJ2-2; 15 bases agree with TRBD2. This CDR3 has 17 residues. The germline V gene encodes CDR1 SGDLS and CDR2 YYNGEE. CDR3 DNA: TGTGACAGCGGCGGCGGACTAGCGGGGGGGATAACCGGGGAGCTGTTTTTT. Protein sequence: CDSGGGLAGGITGELFF.

This clonotype appeared many times. This chain uses TRBV9 with TRBJ2-2; no firm D call. This CDR3 has 15 residues. Per the germline V gene, CDR1 is SGDLS and CDR2 is YYNGEE. Trimming cost V 2 bases and J 0 bases, with 8 bases left between them. The CDR3 region is CASSVNSANTGELFF. The CDR3 coding sequence is TGTGCCAGCAGCGTTAACAGCGCGAACACCGGGGAGCTGTTTTTT. Full variable domain (outside the CDR3, taken from reference TRBV9 and TRBJ2-2): DSGVTQTPKHLITATGQRVTLRCSPRSGDLSVYWYQQSLDQGLQFLIQYYNGEERAKGNILERFSAQQFPDLHSELNLSSLELGDSALYFCASSVNSANTGELFFGEGSRLTVL.